These 16 T cell receptor beta chains originate from one sample sequenced in a study of metastatic and nonmetastatic thyroid tumors. No treatment of any kind had been given to any patient before thyroid surgery. TCRdb re-called clones from the PCR reads using MiXCR. The sample contains approximately 65,000 clones, 4% to 4.5% of which appear only once. The specimen was blood. These receptors all come from a female donor with papillary thyroid cancer or a benign thyroid nodule (not recorded which). Some clones in this sample may be carry-over from other donors' samples.

Notes on this clone: The junction shows a germline mismatch at one end, possibly a read error. The chain combines TRBV7-7 with TRBJ2-5; D remains unclear. Germline lookup yields CDR1 SSHAT and CDR2 FNYEAQ (reference sequence). CDR3 size: 13 residues. The chain's CDR3 is CASSVWVTDTQYF. In DNA, the CDR3 is TGTGCTAGCAGCGTGTGGGTGACGGATACCCAGTACTTC.

In its sample, this clone ranks as medium-sized. This specimen includes other DNA sequences encoding the same CDR3. The CDR3 region is CASRTLSGGNTEQFF. CDR3 sequence (DNA): TGCGCCAGCAGGACTTTGTCGGGCGGGAATACTGAGCAGTTCTTC. The chain has TRBV5-1 and TRBJ2-1; tentative D call: TRBD2 (6 bases). The ends were cut back, 5 bases at V and 9 bases at J, with 21 bases in the middle. This CDR3 contains 15 residues. Germline values: CDR1 SGHRS, CDR2 YFSETQ. Full variable domain (outside the CDR3, taken from reference TRBV5-1 and TRBJ2-1): KAGVTQTPRYLIKTRGQQVTLSCSPISGHRSVSWYQQTPGQGLQFLFEYFSETQRNKGNFPGRFSGRQFSNSRSEMNVSTLELGDSALYLCASRTLSGGNTEQFFGPGTRLTVL.

This clone appeared many times. The rearrangement uses TRBV20-1 and TRBJ2-5; the D gene is possibly TRBD2 (6 bases). Germline loops: CDR1 DFQATT, CDR2 SNEGSKA (reference sequence). This CDR3 is built from 11 residues. The V end was cut by 6 bases, the J end by 5 bases, with 10 bases between. The CDR3 bases are TGCAGTGCGTGGACTATGGAGACCCAGTACTTC. Its translation: CSAWTMETQYF.

This clone has ten or more counts. The chain employs TRBV12-3 or TRBV12-4 and TRBJ1-5, with D possibly being TRBD1 (6 bases). Trimming took 3 bases from V and 2 from J, leaving 8 bases between them. This CDR3 has 14 amino acids. CDR3: CASSFGGRNQPQHF. The CDR3 DNA sequence: TGTGCCAGCAGTTTTGGGGGCCGCAATCAGCCCCAGCATTTT.

This clone was observed many times. The chain carries TRBV6-1 and TRBJ1-2; D perhaps matches TRBD1 (6 bases). This CDR3 has 13 residues. CDR1 and CDR2 (germline): MNHNS, SASEGT. Trimming removed 10 bases from V and 8 bases from J, with 20 bases in between. CDR3 nucleotides: TGTGCCACCGATCCGCGGGGGGGCAGGGGCTACACCTTC. It encodes CATDPRGGRGYTF.

Many counts were recorded for this clone. This chain connects TRBV19 to TRBJ2-3, with D tentatively TRBD1 (5 bases). Trimming cost V 3 bases and J 4 bases, with 14 bases left between them. This CDR3 has 15 residues. The germline V gene encodes CDR1 LNHDA and CDR2 SQIVND (reference sequence). CDR3 DNA sequence: TGTGCCAGTAGTATCGGCGACAGAGTATCAGATACGCAGTATTTT. It specifies CASSIGDRVSDTQYF. Together with reference TRBV19 and TRBJ2-3, the CDR3 gives the full variable domain: DGGITQSPKYLFRKEGQNVTLSCEQNLNHDAMYWYRQDPGQGLRLIYYSQIVNDFQKGDIAEGYSVSREKKESFPLTVTSAQKNPTAFYLCASSIGDRVSDTQYFGPGTRLTVL.

In its sample, this clone was seen a few times. Given a much more abundant clone one base away, this may be a read error. Within the sample, other DNA sequences also encode this same CDR3. The chain joins TRBV4-1 to TRBJ1-1, with 8 bases fitting TRBD1. This CDR3 has 16 residues. The germline V gene has CDR1 MGHRA and CDR2 YSYEKL. J lost 8 bases, V lost 7 bases, and 18 bases had no gene match. The CDR3 bases are TGCGCCAGCAACCTGATGACAGGGGTGAAGGAAACCGAAGCTTTCTTT. It yields the protein CASNLMTGVKETEAFF.

This chain joins TRBV5-1 and TRBJ2-7; TRBD2 agrees at 10 bases. The trim removed 4 bases at V and 2 bases at J, leaving 6 bases unmatched. The CDR3 contains 15 residues. Germline V gene lookup returns CDR1 SGHRS and CDR2 YFSETQ. DNA of the CDR3: TGCGCCAGCAGCCTTCGGACTAGCGGAACCTACGAGCAGTACTTC. Its translation: CASSLRTSGTYEQYF. Full variable domain (outside the CDR3, taken from reference TRBV5-1 and TRBJ2-7): KAGVTQTPRYLIKTRGQQVTLSCSPISGHRSVSWYQQTPGQGLQFLFEYFSETQRNKGNFPGRFSGRQFSNSRSEMNVSTLELGDSALYLCASSLRTSGTYEQYFGPGTRLTVT.

This clone was counted between two and nine times. Other DNA variants within this sample encode the same CDR3. The chain joins TRBV15 to TRBJ1-3; tentatively, D is TRBD1 (5 bases). The CDR3 is 14 amino acids. Trimming removed 5 bases from V and 1 base from J, with 9 bases in between. Germline lookup yields CDR1 LNHNV and CDR2 YYDKDF (reference sequence). CDR3 DNA: TGTGCCACCAGCCCTCGGGGGTCTGGAAACACCATATATTTT. This codes for CATSPRGSGNTIYF.

This clone has ten or more counts. The CDR3: CASSQVAGNTGELFF. Written as DNA, the CDR3 is TGTGCCAGCAGCCAAGTAGCGGGTAACACCGGGGAGCTGTTTTTT. The V gene is TRBV3-1, the J gene TRBJ2-2; 7 bases line up with TRBD2. With V trimmed by 1 base and J by 2 bases, 1 base remained unmatched. Germline V gene lookup returns CDR1 LGHDT and CDR2 YNNKEL (reference sequence). The CDR3 is made up of 15 amino acids.

Many counts were recorded for this clone. The rearrangement uses TRBV19 and TRBJ2-4; 7 bases map to TRBD1. CDR1 is LNHDA and CDR2 is SQIVND in the germline V gene (reference sequence). The CDR3 contains 13 residues. Trimming removed 3 bases from V and 9 bases from J; junction bases left unmatched: 5. CDR3 nucleotide sequence: TGTGCCAGTAGTATCGAGGGGGCCCGCATTCAGTACTTC. It encodes CASSIEGARIQYF. Based on the CDR3 plus reference TRBV19 and TRBJ2-4, the full variable domain is DGGITQSPKYLFRKEGQNVTLSCEQNLNHDAMYWYRQDPGQGLRLIYYSQIVNDFQKGDIAEGYSVSREKKESFPLTVTSAQKNPTAFYLCASSIEGARIQYFGAGTRLSVL.

This clone came up many times. The sample has other DNA sequences that encode this CDR3 too. V gene TRBV7-9 combines with J gene TRBJ2-3, with D unresolved. The length of the CDR3 is 17 residues. CDR1 and CDR2 from the germline V gene are SEHNR and FQNEAQ (reference sequence). Trimming left V 4 bases short and J 6 bases short, with 23 bases between. The CDR3 coding sequence is TGTGCCAGCAGCTCCCCCAGGACCTATGTTACCACGGATACGCAGTATTTT. It yields the protein CASSSPRTYVTTDTQYF.

This clone is labeled medium-sized (0.01 to 0.1%). The chain couples TRBV24-1 to TRBJ2-2, with 7 bases aligning to TRBD2. CDR1 is KGHDR, CDR2 SFDVKD, per germline. CDR3 length: 15 residues. V gave up 5 bases and J gave up 7 bases; unmatched junction bases: 9. Here the CDR3 DNA reads TGTGCCACCAGTGTGCGGGGGTTCGAAGTCGGGGAGCTGTTTTTT. It specifies CATSVRGFEVGELFF.

The chain couples TRBV5-6 to TRBJ2-3, with 10 nucleotides matching TRBD2. Germline V gives CDR1 SGHDT, CDR2 YYEEEE. J gave up 10 bases and V 4 bases, and 15 bases lay outside the gene matches. This CDR3 is built from 16 residues. The CDR3 sequence is CASSLEFLAGDIAQYF. The CDR3 DNA sequence: TGTGCCAGCAGCCTGGAATTCCTAGCGGGAGATATTGCGCAGTATTTT.

A few counts support this clone. This may arise from a read error, as a much more abundant clone is one base away. The rearrangement links TRBV3-1 to TRBJ2-7; possible D gene TRBD1, 5 bases. The CDR3 is 12 amino acids. CDR1 and CDR2 (germline): LGHDT, YNNKEL (reference sequence). The V and J ends lost 2 bases and 3 bases respectively, with 5 bases between them. The CDR3: CASSQQGYEQYF. CDR3 in DNA: TGTGCCAGCAGCCAACAGGGCTACGAGCAGTACTTC.

This clone was seen ten or more times. The chain joins TRBV19 to TRBJ2-7, with D perhaps assigned TRBD1 or TRBD2 (6 bases each). In germline, CDR1 is LNHDA, CDR2 SQIVND (reference sequence). The length of the CDR3 is 14 residues. The ends were cut back, 6 bases at V and 4 bases at J, with 16 bases in the middle. CDR3 DNA: TGTGCCAGTAGCCCGAGGGGGGCGGAGTACGAGCAGTACTTC. Translating gives CASSPRGAEYEQYF. Complete variable domain (other parts from reference TRBV19 and TRBJ2-7): DGGITQSPKYLFRKEGQNVTLSCEQNLNHDAMYWYRQDPGQGLRLIYYSQIVNDFQKGDIAEGYSVSREKKESFPLTVTSAQKNPTAFYLCASSPRGAEYEQYFGPGTRLTVT.